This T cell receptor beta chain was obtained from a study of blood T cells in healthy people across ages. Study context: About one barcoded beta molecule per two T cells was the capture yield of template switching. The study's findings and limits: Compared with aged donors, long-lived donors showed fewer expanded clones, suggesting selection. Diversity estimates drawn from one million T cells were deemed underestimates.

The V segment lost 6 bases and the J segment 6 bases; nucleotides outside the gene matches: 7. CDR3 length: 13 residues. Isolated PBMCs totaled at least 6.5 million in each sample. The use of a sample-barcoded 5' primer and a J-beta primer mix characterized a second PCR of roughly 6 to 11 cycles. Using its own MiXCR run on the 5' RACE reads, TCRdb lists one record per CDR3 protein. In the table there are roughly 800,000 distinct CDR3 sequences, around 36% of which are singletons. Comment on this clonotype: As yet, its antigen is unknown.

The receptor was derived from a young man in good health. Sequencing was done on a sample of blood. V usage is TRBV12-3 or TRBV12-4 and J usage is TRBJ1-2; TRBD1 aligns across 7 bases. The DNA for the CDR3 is TGTGCCAGCAGAAGACAGGGCTCGGATGGCTACACCTTC. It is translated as CASRRQGSDGYTF.